The TCR beta chain described here comes from a study of blood T cell repertoires in COVID-19. For the study at large: T cells, B-cell-depleted T cells, or PBMCs supplied cDNA or gDNA.

Source study methods: Nucleated cell counts were estimated from reference gene primer amplification. Repertoires were generated with immunoSEQ multiplex PCR, while TCRdb's copy carries only in-frame clones and drops some. D and trimming come from the DNA, and the V and J calls and clone size come from that table. The table lists 150,000 or so clones, roughly 80% of them singletons. The CDR3 spans 16 residues. From germline, CDR1 is LNHNV and CDR2 YYDKDF (reference sequence). The V gene lost 5 bases and the J gene lost 1 base, with 14 bases spanning the gap. The specimen was peripheral blood. The chain joins TRBV15 to TRBJ2-2; D might be TRBD1 (6 bases). The source is a woman aged 60-75 years with acute or convalescent COVID-19. In DNA, the CDR3 is TGTGCCACCAGCTCCATAGGACAGCAGAACACCGGGGAGCTGTTTTTT. Protein sequence: CATSSIGQQNTGELFF. Filled out from reference TRBV15 and TRBJ2-2, the complete variable domain reads DAMVIQNPRYQVTQFGKPVTLSCSQTLNHNVMYWYQQKSSQAPKLLFHYYDKDFNNEADTPDNFQSRRPNTSFCFLDIRSPGLGDTAMYLCATSSIGQQNTGELFFGEGSRLTVL.